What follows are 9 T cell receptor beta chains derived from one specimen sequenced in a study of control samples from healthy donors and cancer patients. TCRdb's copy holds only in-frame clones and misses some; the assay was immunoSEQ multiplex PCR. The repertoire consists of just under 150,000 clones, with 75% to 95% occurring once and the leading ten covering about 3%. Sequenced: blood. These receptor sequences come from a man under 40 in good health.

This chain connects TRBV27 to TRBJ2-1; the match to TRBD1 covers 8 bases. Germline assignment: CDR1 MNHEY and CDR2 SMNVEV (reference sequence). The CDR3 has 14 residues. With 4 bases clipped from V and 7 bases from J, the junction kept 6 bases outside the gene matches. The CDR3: CASSSGTGQNEQFF. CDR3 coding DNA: TGTGCCAGCAGTTCCGGGACAGGTCAAAATGAGCAGTTCTTC.

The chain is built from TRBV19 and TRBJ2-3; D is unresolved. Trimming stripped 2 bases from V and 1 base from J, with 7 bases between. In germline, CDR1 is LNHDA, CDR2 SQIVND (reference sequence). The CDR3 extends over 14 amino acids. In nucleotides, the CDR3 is TGTGCCAGTAGTATATATCGGGGCACAGATACGCAGTATTTT. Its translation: CASSIYRGTDTQYF.

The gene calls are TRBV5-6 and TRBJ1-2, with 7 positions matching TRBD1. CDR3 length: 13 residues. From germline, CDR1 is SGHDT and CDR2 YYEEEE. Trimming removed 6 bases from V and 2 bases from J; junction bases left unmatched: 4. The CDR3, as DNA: TGTGCCAGCAACGAACAGGGGAACTATGGCTACACCTTC. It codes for CASNEQGNYGYTF. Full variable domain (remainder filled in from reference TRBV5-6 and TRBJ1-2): DAGVTQSPTHLIKTRGQQVTLRCSPKSGHDTVSWYQQALGQGPQFIFQYYEEEERQRGNFPDRFSGHQFPNYSSELNVNALLLGDSALYLCASNEQGNYGYTFGSGTRLTVV.

In nucleotides, the CDR3 is TGTGCCAGCAGCCGGGGGGACAGTGACACTGAAGCTTTCTTT. Translated: CASSRGDSDTEAFF. This sequence joins TRBV4-2 and TRBJ1-1, with 7 bases matching TRBD1. Germline V gene sequence: CDR1 LGHNA, CDR2 YNFKEQ. This CDR3 contains 14 residues. V lost 4 bases, J lost 3 bases, and 5 bases stayed unmatched.

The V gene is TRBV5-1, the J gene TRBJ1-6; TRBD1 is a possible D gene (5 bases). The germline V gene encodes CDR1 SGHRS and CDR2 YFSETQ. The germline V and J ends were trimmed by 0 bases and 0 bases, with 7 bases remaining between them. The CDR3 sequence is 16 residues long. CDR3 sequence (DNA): TGCGCCAGCAGCTTGGGGGGGAGCTCCTATAATTCACCCCTCCACTTT. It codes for CASSLGGSSYNSPLHF.

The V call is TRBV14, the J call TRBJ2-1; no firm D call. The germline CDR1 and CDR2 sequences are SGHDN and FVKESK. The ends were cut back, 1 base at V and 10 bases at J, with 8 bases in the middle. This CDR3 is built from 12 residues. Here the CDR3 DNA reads TGTGCCAGCAGCCAAGGCCGAGACGAGCAGTTCTTC. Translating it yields CASSQGRDEQFF. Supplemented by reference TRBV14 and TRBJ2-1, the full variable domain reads EAGVTQFPSHSVIEKGQTVTLRCDPISGHDNLYWYRRVMGKEIKFLLHFVKESKQDESGMPNNRFLAERTGGTYSTLKVQPAELEDSGVYFCASSQGRDEQFFGPGTRLTVL.

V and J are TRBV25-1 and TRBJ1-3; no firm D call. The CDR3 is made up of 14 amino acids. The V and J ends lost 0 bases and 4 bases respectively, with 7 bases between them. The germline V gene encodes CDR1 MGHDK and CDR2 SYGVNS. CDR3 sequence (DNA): TGTGCCAGCAGTGAATATAGAGGAGGAAACACCATATATTTT. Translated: CASSEYRGGNTIYF.

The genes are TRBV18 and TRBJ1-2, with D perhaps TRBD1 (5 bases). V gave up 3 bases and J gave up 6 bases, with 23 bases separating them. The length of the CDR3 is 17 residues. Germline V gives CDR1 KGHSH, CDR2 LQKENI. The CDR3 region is CASSPTLSRDPQDGYTF. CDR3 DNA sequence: TGTGCCAGCTCACCGACCCTAAGCCGGGACCCCCAGGATGGCTACACCTTC.

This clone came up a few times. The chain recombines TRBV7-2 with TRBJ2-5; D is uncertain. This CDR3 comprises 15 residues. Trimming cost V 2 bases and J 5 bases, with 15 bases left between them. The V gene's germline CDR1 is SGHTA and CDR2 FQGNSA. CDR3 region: CASSLTSARGETQYF. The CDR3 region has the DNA TGTGCCAGCAGCTTAACCAGTGCCCGTGGGGAGACCCAGTACTTC.